One and the same sample provided the 25 T cell receptor beta chains below, sequenced in a study of blood T cell repertoires in COVID-19. Using immunoSEQ multiplex PCR, the repertoire was profiled, and TCRdb retains in-frame clones only, with some absent. The repertoire has under 95,000 clones, approximately 88% of them found once; the top ten carry roughly 45%. The sequenced sample consisted of peripheral blood. These receptors all come from a human donor in a cohort sampled during active COVID-19.

J is TRBJ1-3 and V is TRBV14; no definite D call. CDR3 length equals 14 residues. Trimming removed 4 bases at V and 6 bases at J, with 13 bases between. Germline assignment: CDR1 SGHDN and CDR2 FVKESK. The CDR3 nucleotides are TGTGCCAGCAGCCCCCGGAGGGTGGTAAACACCATATATTTT. Amino acid sequence: CASSPRRVVNTIYF.

The gene calls are TRBV6-5 and TRBJ2-3; 10 bases map to TRBD2. The V gene's germline CDR1 is MNHEY and CDR2 SVGAGI. The CDR3 spans 14 residues. V lost 6 bases and J lost 1; bases outside the gene matches: 1. The CDR3, as DNA: TGTGCCAGCAGGAGCGGGAGGGGCACAGATACGCAGTATTTT. Translated: CASRSGRGTDTQYF.

The count of this clone is one. The chain is built from TRBV2 and TRBJ1-5, with TRBD1 identical over 9 bases. The CDR3 extends over 13 amino acids. The germline V gene encodes CDR1 SNHLY and CDR2 FYNNEI. The V segment lost 7 bases and the J segment 7 bases; nucleotides outside the gene matches: 5. The CDR3 sequence: CASTRDRDQPQHF. The CDR3 DNA reads as TGTGCCAGCACCCGGGACAGGGACCAGCCCCAGCATTTT.

The rearrangement joins TRBV15 to TRBJ1-1, with D perhaps matching TRBD1 (5 bases). Germline CDR1 reads LNHNV; CDR2 reads YYDKDF (reference sequence). The CDR3 is made up of 15 amino acids. The ends were cut back, 0 bases at V and 6 bases at J, with 14 bases in the middle. CDR3 bases: TGTGCCACCAGCAGAGACCCCGGGGGTCAGCCTGAAGCTTTCTTT. This sequence encodes CATSRDPGGQPEAFF. Looking up the rest from reference TRBV15 and TRBJ1-1 gives the full variable domain: DAMVIQNPRYQVTQFGKPVTLSCSQTLNHNVMYWYQQKSSQAPKLLFHYYDKDFNNEADTPDNFQSRRPNTSFCFLDIRSPGLGDTAMYLCATSRDPGGQPEAFFGQGTRLTVV.

The chain has TRBV18 and TRBJ2-3; 8 nucleotides match TRBD1. After removal of 6 bases from V and 7 bases from J, the junction contained 15 bases not matched to a gene. This CDR3 is 16 amino acids long. Germline values: CDR1 KGHSH, CDR2 LQKENI. CDR3 protein: CASSEGSTGTGHTQYF. CDR3 coding DNA: TGTGCCAGCTCGGAGGGATCAACCGGGACAGGCCATACGCAGTATTTT.

This clone was detected once. This chain connects TRBV5-1 to TRBJ2-5, with D perhaps TRBD1 (6 bases). V was clipped by 0 bases and J by 5 bases, with 17 bases between them. The CDR3 covers 16 residues. Germline V gives CDR1 SGHRS, CDR2 YFSETQ. The CDR3 DNA is TGCGCCAGCAGCTTGGGTCCGCAGGGGTTAGGGGAGACCCAGTACTTC. This codes for CASSLGPQGLGETQYF.

The CDR3 reads CASSYSGRETPLHF. CDR3 nucleotides: TGTGCCAGCAGTTACTCGGGCAGGGAAACACCCCTCCACTTT. The rearrangement joins TRBV6-5 to TRBJ1-6; tentatively, D is TRBD1 (5 bases). V was cut by 0 bases and J by 11 bases, with 11 bases left in between. This CDR3 has 14 residues. Germline-derived CDR1 and CDR2 are MNHEY and SVGAGI.

This sequence joins TRBV19 and TRBJ2-7, with D perhaps matching TRBD1 (6 bases). With 3 bases removed from V and 1 base from J, the gap between germline ends came to 10 bases. CDR1 is LNHDA and CDR2 is SQIVND in the germline V gene (reference sequence). This CDR3 is built from 14 residues. For the CDR3, the DNA is TGTGCCAGTAGTATTAACAGGGTTTCCTACGAGCAGTACTTC. It codes for CASSINRVSYEQYF.

This sequence joins TRBV7-2 and TRBJ2-7; possibly TRBD1 for D (5 bases). V lost 1 base and J 2 bases, leaving 6 bases between the germline ends. CDR1 and CDR2 (germline): SGHTA, FQGNSA. The CDR3 extends over 13 amino acids. As DNA, the CDR3 is TGTGCCAGCAGCTTAGGCAGGGCCTACGAGCAGTACTTC. Its protein is CASSLGRAYEQYF.

The rearrangement uses TRBV5-1 and TRBJ1-4; D is perhaps TRBD1 (6 bases). Germline-derived CDR1 and CDR2 are SGHRS and YFSETQ. Trimming took 4 bases from V and 7 from J, leaving 20 bases between them. There are 16 residues in the CDR3. CDR3: CASSPGIQGSTEKLFF. The CDR3 DNA follows: TGCGCCAGCAGCCCAGGGATTCAGGGGAGTACTGAAAAACTGTTTTTT.

The chain couples TRBV2 to TRBJ2-1; possible D gene TRBD1, 6 bases. The germline CDR1 and CDR2 sequences are SNHLY and FYNNEI. Trimming pared 2 bases from V and 4 bases from J, leaving 12 bases between. This CDR3 is built from 15 residues. CDR3 protein: CASSEYGQTYNEQFF. The CDR3 DNA is TGTGCCAGCAGTGAATACGGACAGACTTACAATGAGCAGTTCTTC.

V is TRBV2 and J is TRBJ2-1, with D perhaps matching TRBD2 (5 bases). Germline assignment: CDR1 SNHLY and CDR2 FYNNEI. The V gene lost 3 bases and the J gene lost 12 bases, with 12 bases spanning the gap. CDR3 length: 12 residues. CDR3 nucleotides: TGTGCCAGCAGTGAGGGAGAGGGATGGCAGTTCTTC. Translating it yields CASSEGEGWQFF.

The rearrangement uses TRBV10-3 and TRBJ1-1; the match to TRBD1 covers 9 bases. V was clipped by 8 bases and J by 3 bases; unmatched bases: 7. This CDR3 has 14 amino acids. From germline, CDR1 is ENHRY and CDR2 SYGVKD. CDR3 in amino acids: CAIQGDRDYTEAFF. CDR3 nucleotides: TGTGCCATCCAGGGGGACAGGGACTACACTGAAGCTTTCTTT.

This chain uses TRBV11-3 with TRBJ2-7; D remains ambiguous. The CDR3 contains 14 residues. In germline, CDR1 is SGHNT, CDR2 YENEEA. V lost 3 bases, J lost 4 bases, and 13 bases lay in between. CDR3 nucleotide sequence: TGTGCCAGCAGCTTCTCAATTGGCCCGTACGAGCAGTACTTC. As protein: CASSFSIGPYEQYF.

The chain couples TRBV15 to TRBJ2-7; perhaps TRBD2 as D (6 bases). The CDR3 runs to 14 residues. Germline-derived CDR1 and CDR2 are LNHNV and YYDKDF (reference sequence). Trimming took 0 bases from V and 5 from J, leaving 11 bases between them. CDR3 in DNA: TGTGCCACCAGCAGAGAGGAGGGGAGCGACGAGCAGTACTTC. Amino acids: CATSREEGSDEQYF.

The chain uses TRBV15 and TRBJ1-3; D is unresolved. V lost 0 bases and J 0 bases, leaving 6 bases between the germline ends. The CDR3 runs 15 residues. CDR1 and CDR2 from the germline V gene are LNHNV and YYDKDF (reference sequence). CDR3 DNA: TGTGCCACCAGCAGAGATCGGGTCTCTGGAAACACCATATATTTT. Translation: CATSRDRVSGNTIYF.

This chain uses TRBV19 with TRBJ2-1; 9 bases align to TRBD2. The CDR3 has 16 residues. CDR1 is LNHDA, CDR2 SQIVND, per germline (reference sequence). The V gene end was trimmed by 3 bases and the J gene end by 7 bases; junction bases not matched to a gene: 10. The CDR3 is CASSIPQRGVSNEQFF. In nucleotides, the CDR3 is TGTGCCAGTAGTATCCCACAGCGGGGGGTTAGTAATGAGCAGTTCTTC.

This chain uses TRBV28 with TRBJ2-3; 11 bases are a match to TRBD2. The length of the CDR3 is 20 residues. The V and J ends lost 6 bases and 4 bases, in that order; junction bases with no gene match: 21. CDR1 and CDR2 from the germline V gene are MDHEN and SYDVKM. CDR3 loop: CASRPTRGGGLAGGSDTQYF. CDR3 bases: TGTGCCAGCAGGCCTACACGGGGGGGAGGCCTAGCGGGAGGTTCAGATACGCAGTATTTT.

The count of this clone is one. The chain recombines TRBV2 with TRBJ2-1, with TRBD2 identical over 11 bases. V lost 8 bases to trimming and J lost 7 bases; unmatched junction nucleotides: 7. The CDR3 contains 14 residues. The germline V gene encodes CDR1 SNHLY and CDR2 FYNNEI. CDR3 DNA sequence: TGTGCCAGCGGGACCGGGACTAGCGGAAATGAGCAGTTCTTC. Translation gives CASGTGTSGNEQFF. Combining the CDR3 with reference TRBV2 and TRBJ2-1 gives the whole variable domain EPEVTQTPSHQVTQMGQEVILRCVPISNHLYFYWYRQILGQKVEFLVSFYNNEISEKSEIFDDQFSVERPDGSNFTLKIRSTKLEDSAMYFCASGTGTSGNEQFFGPGTRLTVL.

The chain combines TRBV5-6 with TRBJ1-4, with 8 nucleotides matching TRBD1. This CDR3 comprises 16 residues. With 4 bases clipped from V and 12 bases from J, the junction kept 17 bases outside the gene matches. From germline, CDR1 is SGHDT and CDR2 YYEEEE. CDR3 bases: TGTGCCAGCAGCCTGGCATGGGACGACAGGGGAGGGGAACTGTTTTTT. Protein sequence: CASSLAWDDRGGELFF. Combining the CDR3 with reference TRBV5-6 and TRBJ1-4 gives the whole variable domain DAGVTQSPTHLIKTRGQQVTLRCSPKSGHDTVSWYQQALGQGPQFIFQYYEEEERQRGNFPDRFSGHQFPNYSSELNVNALLLGDSALYLCASSLAWDDRGGELFFGSGTQLSVL.

The chain employs TRBV18 and TRBJ2-7, with a tentative D call TRBD2 (5 bases). Trimming pared 5 bases from V and 7 bases from J, leaving 15 bases between. This CDR3 contains 13 residues. Germline-derived CDR1 and CDR2 are KGHSH and LQKENI. The CDR3 DNA is TGTGCCAGCTCAAACGACTGGACTGGGGAGCAGTACTTC. Its translation is CASSNDWTGEQYF.

This chain connects TRBV27 to TRBJ2-5; 8 positions agree with TRBD1. The V gene end was trimmed by 4 bases and the J gene end by 5 bases; junction bases not matched to a gene: 6. This CDR3 contains 14 residues. Germline loops: CDR1 MNHEY, CDR2 SMNVEV (reference sequence). CDR3 region: CASSSPTGVETQYF. The CDR3 region has the DNA TGTGCCAGCAGTTCCCCGACAGGGGTGGAGACCCAGTACTTC.

V is TRBV5-1 and J is TRBJ2-2, with D possibly matching TRBD1 (6 bases). The CDR3 totals 15 residues. Trimming left V 3 bases short and J 4 bases short, with 13 bases between. Germline CDR1 is SGHRS and CDR2 is YFSETQ. As DNA, the CDR3 is TGCGCCAGCAGCTCTCGGACAGAAATCACCGGGGAGCTGTTTTTT. This codes for CASSSRTEITGELFF.

The J gene is TRBJ1-1, the V gene TRBV12-3 or TRBV12-4, with a weak D call TRBD1 (5 bases). The CDR3 extends over 11 amino acids. V was clipped by 5 bases and J by 8 bases, with 9 bases between them. CDR3 coding DNA: TGTGCCAGCAGTGGGTACAGGGAAGCTTTCTTT. Its translation: CASSGYREAFF.

J is TRBJ2-7 and V is TRBV27, with 8 bases that match TRBD1. V lost 6 bases to trimming and J lost 5 bases; unmatched junction nucleotides: 12. CDR3 length equals 15 residues. Germline CDR1 and CDR2: MNHEY and SMNVEV (reference sequence). For the CDR3, the DNA is TGTGCCAGCAGACCCTCCGGACAGGGCTATAACGAGCAGTACTTC. This gives the protein CASRPSGQGYNEQYF.